The present TCR beta chain was sequenced within a study of T cell responses to AZD1222 COVID-19 vaccine. Germline lookup yields CDR1 LGHDT and CDR2 YNNKEL (reference sequence). The CDR3 extends over 21 amino acids. Unmatched junction bases numbered 22, after V lost 4 bases and J lost 2 bases. The table came from immunoSEQ multiplex PCR; TCRdb's copy has only in-frame clones and leaves some out. The sample carries over 150,000 clones, approximately 90% recorded once. This sequence joins TRBV3-1 (or the pseudogene TRBV3-2) and TRBJ1-3; 8 bases map to TRBD1. The source of this sequence is an adult in good health. This material consisted of peripheral blood, taken on day 0 of AZD1222 vaccination. CDR3 sequence (DNA): TGTGCCAGCAGCCTTGGGGGACCGGGACAGGTACACGGCCGGGCTGGAAACACCATATATTTT. It encodes CASSLGGPGQVHGRAGNTIYF.